This is a list of T cell receptor beta chains from one sample in a study of shared clonotypes between healthy human individuals. Clones were read by immunoSEQ multiplex PCR, and TCRdb kept only the in-frame ones, dropping some. Among over 2 million clones listed, around 95% were seen once. The source material was naive CD4+ T cells sorted from blood. These receptors were obtained from a man younger than 35 in good health. The CDR3 runs from the conserved cysteine through the conserved F or W. D genes are given only for firm matches.

>TRBJ2-1|-|TRBV29-1
CSVGGGNEQFF
TGCAGCGTGGGGGGCGGGAATGAGCAGTTCTTC
>TRBJ2-2|TRBD1|TRBV4-1
CASSTRSTGVLTGELFF
TGCGCCAGCAGCACAAGATCCACAGGGGTATTGACCGGGGAGCTGTTTTTT
>TRBJ2-5|-|TRBV29-1
CSVLAMMGPAGTQYF
TGCAGCGTTTTAGCGATGATGGGGCCGGCTGGGACCCAGTACTTC
>TRBJ2-7|TRBD1|TRBV7-2
CASSLPGQGTYEQYF
TGTGCCAGCAGCTTGCCGGGACAGGGCACCTACGAGCAGTACTTC
>TRBJ2-2|-|TRBV15
CATSREMLGVNTGELFF
TGTGCCACCAGCAGAGAGATGTTAGGGGTAAACACCGGGGAGCTGTTTTTT
>TRBJ2-7|TRBD2|TRBV14
CASSQTSGSSYEQYF
TGTGCCAGCAGCCAGACTAGCGGGAGTTCCTACGAGCAGTACTTC
>TRBJ2-1|TRBD2|TRBV2
CASSELLAGVNEQFF
TGTGCCAGCAGTGAATTGCTAGCGGGAGTTAATGAGCAGTTCTTC
>TRBJ1-5|-|TRBV25-1
CASSEGLQHQPQHF
TGTGCCAGCAGTGAAGGGTTACAACATCAGCCCCAGCATTTT
>TRBJ2-5|-|TRBV10-1
CASSESPSETQYF
TGCGCCAGCAGTGAGAGCCCTTCGGAGACCCAGTACTTC
>TRBJ2-7|TRBD2|TRBV7-8
CASSSQRGGTYEQYF
TGTGCCAGCAGCTCACAGCGGGGGGGGACCTACGAGCAGTACTTC
>TRBJ1-6|-|TRBV5-4
CASSLQRGTQSPLHF
TGTGCCAGCAGCCTCCAACGGGGGACCCAATCACCCCTCCACTTT
>TRBJ1-6|-|TRBV7-9
CASSLASAVGSYNSPLHF
TGTGCCAGCAGCTTAGCGAGCGCCGTTGGCTCCTATAATTCACCCCTCCACTTT
>TRBJ2-3|-|TRBV2
CASRVRVTDTQYF
TGTGCCAGCAGGGTTAGAGTCACAGATACGCAGTATTTT
>TRBJ2-7|TRBD2|TRBV28
CASSWRGAYEQYF
TGTGCCAGCAGTTGGCGGGGGGCCTACGAGCAGTACTTC
>TRBJ1-5|-|TRBV6-1
CASSLQGGQPQHF
TGTGCCAGCAGTTTACAGGGAGGACAGCCCCAGCATTTT
>TRBJ1-5|-|TRBV5-4
CASSLEGGNQPQHF
TGTGCCAGCAGCTTGGAAGGGGGCAATCAGCCCCAGCATTTT
>TRBJ1-5|TRBD1|TRBV7-3
CASSPEGGGNQPQHF
TGTGCCAGCAGCCCGGAAGGGGGCGGCAATCAGCCCCAGCATTTT
>TRBJ2-2|TRBD2|TRBV18
CASSPLLAGDGELFF
TGTGCCAGCTCACCACTACTAGCGGGGGACGGGGAGCTGTTTTTT
>TRBJ2-7|-|TRBV14
CASSLMAGSHEQYF
TGTGCCAGTAGTCTCATGGCCGGATCCCACGAGCAGTACTTC
>TRBJ1-1|-|TRBV29-1
CSVDVFQGAFF
TGCAGCGTTGATGTCTTCCAGGGAGCTTTCTTT